This TCR beta chain came from a study of siplizumab effects on memory and regulatory T cells. Findings of the study overall: Apparently more diverse than memory cells, naive T cells also seemed major alloresponse contributors. Alloreactive sequences tracing back to unstimulated CD4+ memory cells fell significantly with siplizumab. Researchers could map only a minor fraction of alloreactive clones to unstimulated subsets.

TCRdb's copy holds only in-frame clones and misses some; the assay was immunoSEQ multiplex PCR. The sample contains some 100,000 clones, over 85% of which appear only once. The CDR3 contains 15 residues. V was clipped by 1 base and J by 0 bases, with 7 bases between them. Germline V lookup: CDR1 SGHVS, CDR2 FNYEAQ. Points on this clone: Its antigen is unidentified.

The sample was CD8+ T cells sorted from blood. The source is a human donor in good health. The gene calls are TRBV7-6 and TRBJ2-1; D gene unclear. This chain's CDR3 is CASSLELSSYNEQFF. DNA of the CDR3: TGTGCCAGCAGCTTAGAACTGAGCTCCTACAATGAGCAGTTCTTC.